What follows are 25 T cell receptor beta chains derived from one specimen sequenced in a study of CXCR3-negative and CXCR3-positive naive CD8 T cells. TRB cDNA was prepared as libraries by UMI-labeled 5' RACE. TCRdb re-called the 5' RACE reads; one entry per CDR3 protein, DNA not given. The table gives about 41,000 distinct CDR3 sequences; the top ten clones make up about 1.9% of it. Sequencing was performed on naive CXCR3- CD8+ T cells from blood. Subset here: CD45RO-CCR7+CD27+CD95- naive CD8+ T cells lacking CXCR3 (TNR3-). The receptors originated from a human donor in good health. Some clones in this sample may be carry-over from other donors' samples.

The V call is TRBV29-1, the J call TRBJ2-1; TCRdb calls TRBD1, which cannot be checked without DNA. Germline V gene lookup returns CDR1 SQVTM and CDR2 ANQGSEA. The length of the CDR3 is 13 residues. This CDR3 reads CSVGRQNFNEQFF.

V usage is TRBV6-6 and J usage is TRBJ2-1; TCRdb picks TRBD2, but there is no DNA to check that call. CDR1 and CDR2 (germline): MNHNY, SVGAGI (reference sequence). This CDR3 has 15 amino acids. This CDR3 is CASSYSSTSTNEQFF.

This chain links TRBV20-1 with TRBJ2-1. The germline gives CDR1 DFQATT, CDR2 SNEGSKA (reference sequence). This CDR3 has 13 residues. The CDR3 loop is CSASRGFYNEQFF.

The chain links TRBV7-9 to TRBJ1-5; the TRBD1 assignment by TCRdb is unverifiable without DNA. The CDR3 extends over 15 amino acids. Germline CDR1 SEHNR, CDR2 FQNEAQ (reference sequence). The CDR3 spells CASSSETVYHQPQHF.

This chain uses TRBV11-2 with TRBJ1-2; TCRdb selects TRBD1, and the lack of DNA leaves this call unchecked. Germline V lookup: CDR1 SGHAT, CDR2 FQNNGV. The CDR3 has 15 amino acids. This CDR3 is CASSWGANSGYGYTF.

The gene calls are TRBV20-1 and TRBJ1-1; as DNA is missing, the TRBD1 call by TCRdb cannot be tested. Germline lookup yields CDR1 DFQATT and CDR2 SNEGSKA (reference sequence). CDR3 length: 14 residues. The CDR3 here is CSATAGEVGTEAFF.

The V and J genes are TRBV15 and TRBJ2-2; the D call from TCRdb, TRBD2, cannot be confirmed without DNA. The CDR3 has 15 residues. CDR1 is LNHNV, CDR2 YYDKDF, per germline (reference sequence). The CDR3: CATSGERGGPGELFF. Full variable domain (outside the CDR3, taken from reference TRBV15 and TRBJ2-2): DAMVIQNPRYQVTQFGKPVTLSCSQTLNHNVMYWYQQKSSQAPKLLFHYYDKDFNNEADTPDNFQSRRPNTSFCFLDIRSPGLGDTAMYLCATSGERGGPGELFFGEGSRLTVL.

The V and J genes are TRBV29-1 and TRBJ2-1. CDR3 length: 17 amino acids. Looked up from germline, CDR1 is SQVTM and CDR2 is ANQGSEA. Here the CDR3 reads CSVDGPIQARSYNEQFF.

This chain links TRBV7-8 with TRBJ2-7; TCRdb returns TRBD2, unconfirmable since there is no DNA. This CDR3 is built from 15 residues. In germline, CDR1 is SGHVS, CDR2 FQNEAQ. CDR3: CASSFIGTRRYEQYF. Drawing the rest from reference TRBV7-8 and TRBJ2-7, the complete variable domain is GAGVSQSPRYKVAKRGQDVALRCDPISGHVSLFWYQQALGQGPEFLTYFQNEAQLDKSGLPSDRFFAERPEGSVSTLKIQRTQQEDSAVYLCASSFIGTRRYEQYFGPGTRLTVT.

The chain has TRBV7-6 and TRBJ2-7; the D call of TRBD1 rests on TCRdb alone, since no DNA is present to check it. Germline V gene lookup returns CDR1 SGHVS and CDR2 FNYEAQ. The CDR3 extends over 14 amino acids. The CDR3 region is CASSFGTGVSEQYF.

The J gene is TRBJ2-7, the V gene TRBV21-1; absent DNA, TCRdb's TRBD2 call cannot be checked. TRBV21-1 is assigned pseudogene status. The CDR3 totals 17 residues. The CDR3 region is CASSKALTSGGTYEQYF.

The CDR3 region is CASSPSAAFGNTIYF. J is TRBJ1-3 and V is TRBV19. This CDR3 spans 15 amino acids. Germline V gene sequence: CDR1 LNHDA, CDR2 SQIVND (reference sequence).

The V gene is TRBV6-2 or TRBV6-3, the J gene TRBJ1-1; TCRdb outputs TRBD1, but without DNA this stays unchecked. Germline CDR1 is MNHEY and CDR2 is SVGEGT. The CDR3 totals 17 residues. The CDR3 is CASSHLVGQGANTEAFF.

This chain joins TRBV6-6 and TRBJ2-3. Germline loops: CDR1 MNHNY, CDR2 SVGAGI (reference sequence). The CDR3 is 16 residues long. The CDR3: CASSYSREFNTDTQYF.

Its frequency marks this clonotype as medium-sized (0.01 to 0.1%). The chain carries TRBV29-1 and TRBJ2-7; TCRdb's D call, TRBD2, is unchecked because there is no DNA. The CDR3 consists of 11 residues. Germline V gene sequence: CDR1 SQVTM, CDR2 ANQGSEA. CDR3 in amino acids: CSVEKGGEQYF.

The rearrangement joins TRBV20-1 to TRBJ2-7; TCRdb's D call, TRBD2, is unchecked because there is no DNA. Per the germline V gene, CDR1 is DFQATT and CDR2 is SNEGSKA (reference sequence). The CDR3 has 13 residues. Here the CDR3 reads CSARIALLNEQYF.

The chain joins TRBV6-2 or TRBV6-3 to TRBJ2-2; no DNA is available, so the TRBD1 call from TCRdb remains unchecked. Germline V gene sequence: CDR1 MNHEY, CDR2 SVGEGT. CDR3 size: 15 residues. The CDR3 sequence is CASSYGQGMTWELFF.

This chain's CDR3 is CSVPGTAQTQYF. V and J are TRBV29-1 and TRBJ2-5; TCRdb indicates TRBD2, and absent DNA this call remains unverified. CDR3 length equals 12 residues. From germline, CDR1 is SQVTM and CDR2 ANQGSEA.

The V and J genes are TRBV10-2 and TRBJ2-1; TCRdb proposes TRBD1, but this gene call is untestable without DNA. This CDR3 is 14 amino acids long. Germline loops: CDR1 WSHSY, CDR2 SAAADI. The CDR3 loop is CASTPGGVRNEQFF.

This chain connects TRBV12-3 or TRBV12-4 to TRBJ1-1; without DNA, the TCRdb call of TRBD1 cannot be checked. The CDR3 has 14 residues. CDR3 sequence reads: CASRVRGPDTEAFF.

The V call is TRBV7-9, the J call TRBJ2-4; TCRdb's D call, TRBD1, is unchecked because there is no DNA. The CDR3 is 13 residues long. In germline, CDR1 is SEHNR, CDR2 FQNEAQ (reference sequence). CDR3 in amino acids: CASSLEDRVPQYF.

V is TRBV5-6 and J is TRBJ2-7; TCRdb outputs TRBD1, but without DNA this stays unchecked. CDR3 length equals 14 residues. Germline lookup yields CDR1 SGHDT and CDR2 YYEEEE. The CDR3 here is CASSLGQGLNEQYF.

The chain employs TRBV29-1 and TRBJ2-2; TCRdb selects TRBD1, and the lack of DNA leaves this call unchecked. The CDR3 length is 15 residues. Germline assignment: CDR1 SQVTM and CDR2 ANQGSEA. The CDR3: CSVESAGLNTGELFF.

This chain joins TRBV29-1 and TRBJ2-5; the D call of TRBD2 rests on TCRdb alone, since no DNA is present to check it. This CDR3 has 14 residues. The germline CDR1 and CDR2 sequences are SQVTM and ANQGSEA. The CDR3 region is CSVEIAGGLETQYF.

V and J are TRBV29-1 and TRBJ2-1; absent DNA, TCRdb's TRBD1 call cannot be checked. Germline V gives CDR1 SQVTM, CDR2 ANQGSEA. The CDR3 spans 15 residues. CDR3 region: CSVDDDRGLHNEQFF.